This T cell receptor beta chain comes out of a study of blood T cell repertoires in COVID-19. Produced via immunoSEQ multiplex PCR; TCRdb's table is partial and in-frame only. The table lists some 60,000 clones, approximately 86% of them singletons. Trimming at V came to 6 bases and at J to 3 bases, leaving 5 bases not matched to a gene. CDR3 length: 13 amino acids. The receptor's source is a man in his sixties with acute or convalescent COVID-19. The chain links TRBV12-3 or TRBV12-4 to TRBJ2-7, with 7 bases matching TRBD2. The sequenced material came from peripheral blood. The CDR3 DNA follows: TGTGCCAGCAGACCAAGCGGGGTCTACGAGCAGTACTTC. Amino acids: CASRPSGVYEQYF.